One and the same sample provided the 23 T cell receptor beta chains below, sequenced in a study of blood T cell repertoires in COVID-19. Clones were sequenced by immunoSEQ multiplex PCR, and TCRdb holds only the in-frame ones, with some missing. The sample lists 50,000 to 65,000 clones; approximately 85% were seen once. Sequenced material: peripheral blood. The receptors originated from a human donor in a cohort sampled during active COVID-19.

The chain joins TRBV6-6 to TRBJ1-2; a weak D match, TRBD1 (6 bases). Trimming stripped 0 bases from V and 2 bases from J, with 7 bases between. The CDR3 consists of 14 residues. Germline V lookup: CDR1 MNHNY, CDR2 SVGAGI (reference sequence). The CDR3 here is CASSYSDRNYGYTF. The CDR3 DNA follows: TGTGCCAGCAGTTACTCGGACAGAAACTATGGCTACACCTTC.

This clone was observed once. Germline is not matched at one junction end, which may reflect a read error. The rearrangement joins TRBV7-7 to TRBJ2-5; maybe TRBD1 (5 bases). The CDR3 runs to 16 residues. Germline values: CDR1 SSHAT, CDR2 FNYEAQ (reference sequence). The CDR3 coding sequence is TGTGCTAGCAGCTTAAACGCAGGGATGGAGCAAGAGACCCAGTACTTC. Protein: CASSLNAGMEQETQYF.

The chain employs TRBV6-5 and TRBJ2-7; D call uncertain. Germline assignment: CDR1 MNHEY and CDR2 SVGAGI. V lost 5 bases, J lost 3 bases, and 5 bases lay in between. The CDR3 contains 11 residues. CDR3 in DNA: TGTGCCAGCAGTCCCAGCTACGAGCAGTACTTC. It translates to CASSPSYEQYF.

In its sample, this clone was seen once. The V and J genes are TRBV18 and TRBJ2-1; tentatively, D is TRBD1 (5 bases). CDR1 and CDR2 from the germline V gene are KGHSH and LQKENI. V was cut by 10 bases and J by 5 bases, with 18 bases left in between. CDR3 length: 14 residues. DNA for the CDR3: TGTGCCACCAAACCGGCAGGGTGGGACAATGAGCAGTTCTTC. This translates into CATKPAGWDNEQFF.

This chain connects TRBV19 to TRBJ1-2; D gene ambiguous. CDR3 length equals 12 residues. V was trimmed by 7 bases and J by 4 bases, leaving 10 bases between them. Per the germline V gene, CDR1 is LNHDA and CDR2 is SQIVND (reference sequence). The CDR3 region is CASTPGTYGYTF. Here the CDR3 DNA reads TGTGCCAGTACTCCGGGAACCTATGGCTACACCTTC.

This clone was picked up a small number of times. The chain carries TRBV10-1 and TRBJ2-1, with TRBD2 matching 10 bases. Germline lookup yields CDR1 WNHNN and CDR2 SYGVQD (reference sequence). J gave up 3 bases and V 4 bases, and 3 bases lay outside the gene matches. There are 15 residues in the CDR3. The CDR3 DNA follows: TGCGCCAGCAGTGCTACTAGCGGGAACTACAATGAGCAGTTCTTC. This encodes CASSATSGNYNEQFF.

The chain joins TRBV6-5 to TRBJ1-5; 8 bases match TRBD1. Germline lookup yields CDR1 MNHEY and CDR2 SVGAGI. V was pared by 6 bases and J by 6 bases, with 7 bases of the junction left unmatched. This CDR3 spans 14 amino acids. CDR3 in amino acids: CASSGQGSRQPQHF. CDR3 nucleotides: TGTGCCAGCAGCGGACAGGGTTCTCGTCAGCCCCAGCATTTT.

CDR3 DNA sequence: TGTGCCAGTAGTCTATCCGGGACTAGCATTACCGGGGAGCTGTTTTTT. Translated: CASSLSGTSITGELFF. This chain links TRBV19 with TRBJ2-2, with 9 nucleotides matching TRBD2. The CDR3 covers 16 residues. The trim removed 5 bases at V and 5 bases at J, leaving 9 bases unmatched. Per germline, CDR1 LNHDA and CDR2 SQIVND (reference sequence).

V and J are TRBV5-4 and TRBJ2-1, with TRBD2 matching over 8 bases. After removal of 6 bases from V and 3 bases from J, the junction contained 11 bases not matched to a gene. There are 16 residues in the CDR3. Germline assignment: CDR1 SGHNT and CDR2 YYREEE (reference sequence). The DNA of the CDR3 is TGTGCCAGCACTCGGGGGGGGGTCACGAGCTACAATGAGCAGTTCTTC. Its protein is CASTRGGVTSYNEQFF. Complete variable domain (other parts from reference TRBV5-4 and TRBJ2-1): ETGVTQSPTHLIKTRGQQVTLRCSSQSGHNTVSWYQQALGQGPQFIFQYYREEENGRGNFPPRFSGLQFPNYSSELNVNALELDDSALYLCASTRGGVTSYNEQFFGPGTRLTVL.

This clone was observed a single time. This chain connects TRBV12-3 or TRBV12-4 to TRBJ1-1; perhaps TRBD1 as D (6 bases). V dropped 6 bases and J dropped 5 bases, with 13 bases sitting between them. This CDR3 has 13 residues. The DNA of the CDR3 is TGTGCCAGCAGCTCCAGGGGTTGGACTGAAGCTTTCTTT. It yields the protein CASSSRGWTEAFF.

The V call is TRBV10-3, the J call TRBJ1-5; D is uncertain. Germline values: CDR1 ENHRY, CDR2 SYGVKD. The CDR3 sequence is 16 residues long. The V end lost 2 bases, the J end lost 6 bases, and 17 bases lay between the germline ends. The CDR3 DNA follows: TGTGCCATCAGTGAGAGTAACAGAACCCTGGTTCAGCCCCAGCATTTT. Encoded protein: CAISESNRTLVQPQHF.

This chain links TRBV3-1 (or the pseudogene TRBV3-2) with TRBJ2-1; D uncertain. Germline V CDR1 and CDR2: LGHDT, YNNKEL (reference sequence). The V and J ends lost 2 bases and 5 bases respectively, with 13 bases between them. The length of the CDR3 is 15 residues. CDR3 coding DNA: TGTGCCAGCAGCCAAAGAACTGGAGTACACAATGAGCAGTTCTTC. Translated, it gives CASSQRTGVHNEQFF.

This clone was picked up one time. This chain connects TRBV18 to TRBJ1-1; D ambiguous. Trimming pared 7 bases from V and 1 base from J, leaving 10 bases between. From germline, CDR1 is KGHSH and CDR2 LQKENI. The CDR3 runs 13 residues. In nucleotides, the CDR3 is TGTGCCAGCTGGGCGGGGAGGAACACTGAAGCTTTCTTT. Amino acid sequence: CASWAGRNTEAFF.

The genes are TRBV11-2 and TRBJ1-3; TRBD1 might be the D (6 bases). The CDR3 covers 15 residues. The ends were cut back, 6 bases at V and 4 bases at J, with 16 bases in the middle. Germline lookup yields CDR1 SGHAT and CDR2 FQNNGV. The CDR3 region is CASSSTGGAGNTIYF. CDR3 DNA: TGTGCCAGCAGTTCGACGGGGGGCGCGGGAAACACCATATATTTT.

This clone came up once. The chain recombines TRBV9 with TRBJ1-3, with a possible D match to TRBD1 (5 bases). The ends were cut back, 1 base at V and 2 bases at J, with 10 bases in the middle. The CDR3 consists of 15 residues. Germline CDR1 reads SGDLS; CDR2 reads YYNGEE. In DNA, the CDR3 is TGTGCCAGCAGCGTACAGGGCTCGGCTGGAAACACCATATATTTT. It yields the protein CASSVQGSAGNTIYF.

This chain joins TRBV19 and TRBJ1-4, with D possibly being TRBD1 (5 bases). The V end lost 8 bases, the J end lost 0 bases, and 13 bases lay between the germline ends. CDR3 length equals 15 residues. CDR1 is LNHDA and CDR2 is SQIVND in the germline V gene (reference sequence). The CDR3 loop is CASGSSGTTNEKLFF. The DNA of the CDR3 is TGTGCCAGTGGGTCCTCAGGGACAACTAATGAAAAACTGTTTTTT.

The rearrangement uses TRBV28 and TRBJ1-5; 8 nucleotides line up with TRBD1. V was pared by 5 bases and J by 2 bases, with 8 bases of the junction left unmatched. This CDR3 contains 16 residues. Germline V CDR1 and CDR2: MDHEN, SYDVKM. CDR3 loop: CASSPRTGRGNQPQHF. The CDR3 DNA is TGTGCCAGCAGTCCCAGGACAGGGCGCGGCAATCAGCCCCAGCATTTT.

In its sample, this clone was seen a few times. The V gene is TRBV7-2, the J gene TRBJ1-6; TRBD1 aligns across 9 bases. V was pared by 4 bases and J by 9 bases, with 7 bases of the junction left unmatched. This CDR3 is built from 15 residues. CDR1 and CDR2 (germline): SGHTA, FQGNSA. In DNA, the CDR3 is TGTGCCAGCAGCTCACAGGGGGCCTGGGGTTCACCCCTCCACTTT. As protein: CASSSQGAWGSPLHF.

This chain connects TRBV27 to TRBJ2-5; maybe TRBD1 (6 bases). With 2 bases removed from V and 3 bases from J, the gap between germline ends came to 10 bases. In germline, CDR1 is MNHEY, CDR2 SMNVEV (reference sequence). CDR3 length: 14 residues. Here the CDR3 reads CASSLRTEKETQYF. The CDR3 bases are TGTGCCAGCAGTTTAAGGACAGAAAAAGAGACCCAGTACTTC.

The J gene is TRBJ1-1, the V gene TRBV5-1; the D is unclear. The ends were cut back, 4 bases at V and 1 base at J, with 14 bases in the middle. Germline CDR1 and CDR2: SGHRS and YFSETQ. This CDR3 has 15 amino acids. The chain's CDR3 is CASSRLSQGNTEAFF. The CDR3 DNA reads as TGCGCCAGCAGCCGACTCTCCCAAGGGAACACTGAAGCTTTCTTT.

Here the CDR3 reads CASKERDGLGRGYTF. The CDR3, as DNA: TGTGCCAGTAAAGAAAGAGACGGTCTAGGTAGGGGCTACACCTTC. J is TRBJ1-2 and V is TRBV19; no firm D call. V shed 7 bases and J shed 8 bases, with 23 bases lying between them. The CDR3 has 15 amino acids. CDR1 and CDR2 from the germline V gene are LNHDA and SQIVND (reference sequence).

The chain combines TRBV7-2 with TRBJ2-1; 9 nucleotides line up with TRBD1. Germline V gene data show CDR1 as SGHTA and CDR2 as FQGNSA. Trimming took 3 bases from V and 5 from J; bases not matched to a gene: 11. The CDR3 has 17 residues. In nucleotides, the CDR3 is TGTGCCAGCAGCTTCCGAGCAACAGGGACAGGGAACAATGAGCAGTTCTTC. Protein sequence: CASSFRATGTGNNEQFF.

This chain links TRBV5-1 with TRBJ1-2; no firm D call. This CDR3 has 13 residues. Trimming took off 5 bases at V and 4 bases at J, with 12 bases between the two ends. Germline V gives CDR1 SGHRS, CDR2 YFSETQ. The CDR3 reads CASRPPTRYGYTF. CDR3 sequence (DNA): TGCGCCAGCAGGCCGCCGACACGCTATGGCTACACCTTC.